The 2 T cell receptor beta chains reported below all come from one sample, sequenced in a study of regulatory T cells in long-lasting Graves disease. As for time point: persistent/refractory GD, antithyroid drugs over 5 years with positive TRAb. The TCR library used RNA extracted from PBMCs. Building of the TCR beta libraries involved iRepertoire HTBI primers and Arm-PCR of CDR3 regions. TCRdb independently ran MiXCR on the multiplex PCR reads; one entry per CDR3 protein. The table has roughly 470,000 distinct CDR3 sequences, under 25% seen once. The sample consisted of peripheral blood mononuclear cells (PBMCs), taken when the disease was refractory, from a patient treated with antithyroid drugs. The receptors come from a female donor with Graves disease.

The J gene is TRBJ1-1, the V gene TRBV7-6; TRBD1 matches 7 bases. The CDR3 length is 14 residues. Germline loops: CDR1 SGHVS, CDR2 FNYEAQ. V was pared by 3 bases and J by 6 bases, with 7 bases of the junction left unmatched. The CDR3 loop reads CASSFNLGQAEAFF. As DNA, the CDR3 is TGTGCCAGCAGCTTTAATCTCGGACAGGCTGAAGCTTTCTTT.

Turning to this clonotype: A much larger clone lies a single base off, so this may be a read error. This chain connects TRBV28 to TRBJ2-7; the D gene is possibly TRBD2 (6 bases). This CDR3 spans 14 amino acids. Germline CDR1 is MDHEN and CDR2 is SYDVKM. Written as DNA, the CDR3 is TGTGCCAGCGGTTTGGGGACTGACTCCTACGAGCAGTACTTC. Its translation: CASGLGTDSYEQYF.